This T cell receptor (beta chain) was found in a study of blood T cells in healthy people across ages. Next came a second PCR, run for about 6 to 12 cycles, which used a sample-barcoded 5' primer along with a J-beta primer mix. TCRdb processed the 5' RACE reads anew with MiXCR; each CDR3 protein has one entry. The table includes fewer than 1,000,000 distinct CDR3 sequences, about 42% detected once. CDR1 is SQVTM and CDR2 is ANQGSEA in the germline V gene. The J segment lost 0 bases and the V segment lost 1 base, leaving 0 bases of the junction unmatched. The CDR3 is 14 amino acids. This clonotype has just a few counts.

The chain employs TRBV29-1 and TRBJ2-3, with 8 bases fitting TRBD2. Sequenced material: blood. This receptor was obtained from a man aged 80 or over in good health. The CDR3 here is CSVEGGRSTDTQYF. For the CDR3, the DNA is TGCAGCGTTGAAGGCGGGAGGAGCACAGATACGCAGTATTTT.